Sequencing of this T cell receptor beta chain was carried out in a study of CD8 T cells in Susac syndrome. The wider study: Patients with Susac syndrome were therapy-naive, on corticosteroids, or on intravenous immunoglobulin alone at blood draw. Findings of the study overall: CD8+ clonal expansion in Susac was maximal in TEMRA cells and in active patients. A relatively small number of individuals underwent TCR sequencing and HLA analysis.

As to this clonotype: Its antigen is unknown.

Isolation of CD8+ and CD4+ T cells was performed negatively, whereas enrichment of TEMRA cells was done by FACS. The RNA, about 0.45 to 1 ug, was put through reverse transcription using random hexamers. TCRdb analysed the immunoSEQ multiplex PCR reads with MiXCR anew, one entry per CDR3 protein. The table shows about 83,000 distinct CDR3 sequences, with approximately 96% occurring only once. This CDR3 comprises 16 residues. Trimming took 2 bases from V and 5 from J; bases not matched to a gene: 10. Germline V CDR1 and CDR2: MNHEY, SMNVEV (reference sequence). Sequencing used CD8+ T cells from PBMCs. The source is a human donor with Susac syndrome. The chain uses TRBV27 and TRBJ2-7, with 9 bases identical to TRBD2. The DNA for the CDR3 is TGTGCCAGCAGTTTAACTAGCGGGTATGCGATGGACGAGCAGTACTTC. It translates to CASSLTSGYAMDEQYF.